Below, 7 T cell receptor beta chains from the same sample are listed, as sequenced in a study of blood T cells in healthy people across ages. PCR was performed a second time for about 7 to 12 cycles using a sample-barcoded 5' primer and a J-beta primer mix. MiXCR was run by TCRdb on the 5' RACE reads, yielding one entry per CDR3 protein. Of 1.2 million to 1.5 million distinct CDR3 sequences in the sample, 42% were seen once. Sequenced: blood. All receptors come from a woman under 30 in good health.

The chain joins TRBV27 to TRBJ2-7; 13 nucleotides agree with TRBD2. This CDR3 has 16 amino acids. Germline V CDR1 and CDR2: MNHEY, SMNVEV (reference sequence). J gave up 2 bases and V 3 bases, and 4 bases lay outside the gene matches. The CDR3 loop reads CASSLSGTSGAYEQYF. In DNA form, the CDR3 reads TGTGCCAGCAGTTTGTCCGGGACTAGCGGGGCCTACGAGCAGTACTTC.

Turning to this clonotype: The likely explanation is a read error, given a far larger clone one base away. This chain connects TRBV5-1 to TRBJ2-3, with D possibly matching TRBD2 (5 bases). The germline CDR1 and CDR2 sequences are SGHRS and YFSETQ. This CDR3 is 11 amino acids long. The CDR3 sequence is CASGSTDAQYF. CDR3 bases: TGCGCCAGCGGGAGCACAGATGCGCAGTATTTT.

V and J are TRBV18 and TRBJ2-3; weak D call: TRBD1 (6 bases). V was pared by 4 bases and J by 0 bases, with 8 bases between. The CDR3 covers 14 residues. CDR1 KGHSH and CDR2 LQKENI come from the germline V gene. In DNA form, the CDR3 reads TGTGCCAGCTCACGGACAGCTAGCACAGATACGCAGTATTTT. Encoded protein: CASSRTASTDTQYF.

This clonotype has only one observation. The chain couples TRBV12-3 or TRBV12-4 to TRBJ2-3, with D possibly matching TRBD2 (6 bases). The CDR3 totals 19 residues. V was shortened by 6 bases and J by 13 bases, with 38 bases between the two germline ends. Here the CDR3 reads CASSPIRRGLRFGSDMEYF. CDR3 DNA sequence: TGTGCCAGCAGCCCGATACGGCGGGGTTTACGTTTCGGGTCCGATATGGAGTATTTT.

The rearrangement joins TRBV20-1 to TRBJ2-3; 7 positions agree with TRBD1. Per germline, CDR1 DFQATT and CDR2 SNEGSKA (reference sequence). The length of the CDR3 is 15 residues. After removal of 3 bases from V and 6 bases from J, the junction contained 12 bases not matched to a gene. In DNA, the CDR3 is TGCAGTGCTAGGGTGGCAGGGGGAGTTCGGGATACGCAGTATTTT. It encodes CSARVAGGVRDTQYF.

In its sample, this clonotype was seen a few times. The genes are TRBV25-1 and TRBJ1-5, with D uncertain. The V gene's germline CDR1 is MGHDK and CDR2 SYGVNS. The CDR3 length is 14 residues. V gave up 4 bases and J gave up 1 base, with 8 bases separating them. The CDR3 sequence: CASSAMGSNQPQHF. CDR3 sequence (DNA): TGTGCCAGCAGTGCGATGGGGAGCAATCAGCCCCAGCATTTT.

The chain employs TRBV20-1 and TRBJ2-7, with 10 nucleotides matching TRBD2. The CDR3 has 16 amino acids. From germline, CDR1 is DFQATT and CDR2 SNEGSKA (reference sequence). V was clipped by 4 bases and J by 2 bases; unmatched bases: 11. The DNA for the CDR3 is TGCAGTGCTATTTCTAGCGGGAGCATGGGGCCCTACGAGCAGTACTTC. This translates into CSAISSGSMGPYEQYF.